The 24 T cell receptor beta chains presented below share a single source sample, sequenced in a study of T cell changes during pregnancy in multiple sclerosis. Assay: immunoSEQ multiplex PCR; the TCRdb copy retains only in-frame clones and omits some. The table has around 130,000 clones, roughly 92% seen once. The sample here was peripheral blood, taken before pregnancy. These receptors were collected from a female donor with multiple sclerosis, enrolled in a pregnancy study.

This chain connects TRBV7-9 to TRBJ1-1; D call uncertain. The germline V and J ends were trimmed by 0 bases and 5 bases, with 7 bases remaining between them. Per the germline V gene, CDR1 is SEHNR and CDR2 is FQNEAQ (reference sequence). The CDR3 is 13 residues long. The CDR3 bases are TGTGCCAGCAGCTTAGCGTCGGGAACTGAAGCTTTCTTT. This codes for CASSLASGTEAFF.

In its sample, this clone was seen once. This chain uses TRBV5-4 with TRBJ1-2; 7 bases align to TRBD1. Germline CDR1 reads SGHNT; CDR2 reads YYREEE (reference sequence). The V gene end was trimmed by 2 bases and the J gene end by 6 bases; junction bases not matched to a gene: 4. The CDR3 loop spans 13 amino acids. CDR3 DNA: TGTGCCAGCAGCTTAGACAGGGATAATGGCTACACCTTC. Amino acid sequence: CASSLDRDNGYTF.

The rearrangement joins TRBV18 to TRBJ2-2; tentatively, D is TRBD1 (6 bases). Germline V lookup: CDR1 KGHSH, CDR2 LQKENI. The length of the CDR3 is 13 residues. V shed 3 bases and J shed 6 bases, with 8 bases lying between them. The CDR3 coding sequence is TGTGCCAGCTCACCGGGGGCGGCCGGGGAGCTGTTTTTT. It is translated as CASSPGAAGELFF.

The CDR3 is CASSFGLAGAPNEQFF. The CDR3, as DNA: TGCGCCAGCAGCTTCGGACTAGCGGGGGCCCCCAATGAGCAGTTCTTC. The chain combines TRBV5-1 with TRBJ2-1; TRBD2 matches at 13 bases. Looked up from germline, CDR1 is SGHRS and CDR2 is YFSETQ. This CDR3 region has 16 residues. V trimming: 2 bases; J trimming: 6 bases; junction bases outside the gene matches: 5.

The CDR3 nucleotides read TGCGCCAGCAGCCAAAGAACTGCAACTAATGAAAAACTGTTTTTT. As protein: CASSQRTATNEKLFF. V and J are TRBV4-1 and TRBJ1-4; no clear D gene. Trimming took 2 bases from V and 0 from J, leaving 7 bases between them. Germline lookup yields CDR1 MGHRA and CDR2 YSYEKL. This CDR3 has 15 amino acids.

The CDR3 DNA sequence: TGCGCCAGCAGCCTGCCTAGGGGCTCTGGAAACACCATATATTTT. As protein: CASSLPRGSGNTIYF. The chain links TRBV4-1 to TRBJ1-3; the D gene is possibly TRBD1 (5 bases). CDR3 length equals 15 residues. Trimming stripped 4 bases from V and 0 bases from J, with 10 bases between. Germline V gene lookup returns CDR1 MGHRA and CDR2 YSYEKL.

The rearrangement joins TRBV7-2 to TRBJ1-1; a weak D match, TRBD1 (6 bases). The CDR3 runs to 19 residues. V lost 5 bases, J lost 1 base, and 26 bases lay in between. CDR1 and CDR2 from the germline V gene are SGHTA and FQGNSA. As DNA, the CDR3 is TGTGCCAGCAGCCCAGTGGGGCTTGGTCGGGGGGCAACGAACACTGAAGCTTTCTTT. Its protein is CASSPVGLGRGATNTEAFF. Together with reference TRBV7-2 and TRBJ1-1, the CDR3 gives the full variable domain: GAGVSQSPSNKVTEKGKDVELRCDPISGHTALYWYRQSLGQGLEFLIYFQGNSAPDKSGLPSDRFSAERTGGSVSTLTIQRTQQEDSAVYLCASSPVGLGRGATNTEAFFGQGTRLTVV.

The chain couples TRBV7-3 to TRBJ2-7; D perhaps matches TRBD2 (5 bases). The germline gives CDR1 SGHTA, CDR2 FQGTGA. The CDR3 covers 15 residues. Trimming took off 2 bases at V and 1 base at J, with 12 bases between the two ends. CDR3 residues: CASSLGWGASYEQYF. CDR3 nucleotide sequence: TGTGCCAGCAGCTTAGGGTGGGGAGCTTCCTACGAGCAGTACTTC.

The DNA for the CDR3 is TGTGCCAGCAGCTTGGAGGGGGCGAGGGTGAACACTGAAGCTTTCTTT. Its protein is CASSLEGARVNTEAFF. J is TRBJ1-1 and V is TRBV11-2, with TRBD1 identical over 7 bases. Germline-derived CDR1 and CDR2 are SGHAT and FQNNGV. The CDR3 totals 16 residues. V dropped 3 bases and J dropped 0; count of bases not matched to a gene: 7.

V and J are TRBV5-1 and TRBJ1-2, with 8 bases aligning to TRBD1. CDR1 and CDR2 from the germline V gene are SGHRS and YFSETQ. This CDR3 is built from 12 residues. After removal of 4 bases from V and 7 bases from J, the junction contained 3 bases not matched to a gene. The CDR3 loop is CASSMGQAGYTF. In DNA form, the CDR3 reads TGCGCCAGCAGCATGGGACAGGCTGGCTACACCTTC.

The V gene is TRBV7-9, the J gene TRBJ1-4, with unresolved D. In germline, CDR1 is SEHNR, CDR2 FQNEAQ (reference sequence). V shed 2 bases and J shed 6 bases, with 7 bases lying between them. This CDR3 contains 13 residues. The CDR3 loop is CASSLNGYEKLFF. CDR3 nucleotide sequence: TGTGCCAGCAGCTTAAACGGTTATGAAAAACTGTTTTTT.

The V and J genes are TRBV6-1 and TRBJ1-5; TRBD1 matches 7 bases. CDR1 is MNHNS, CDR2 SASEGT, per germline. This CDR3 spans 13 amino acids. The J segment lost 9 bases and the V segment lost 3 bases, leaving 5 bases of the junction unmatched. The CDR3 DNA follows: TGTGCCAGCAGTGAGACAGGGTACGGGCCCCAGCATTTT. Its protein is CASSETGYGPQHF.

CDR3: CSVTRTSGRVYNEQFF. CDR3 coding DNA: TGCAGCGTCACGAGGACTAGCGGGAGGGTATACAATGAGCAGTTCTTC. V usage is TRBV29-1 and J usage is TRBJ2-1, with TRBD2 matching over 15 bases. V dropped 6 bases and J dropped 4; count of bases not matched to a gene: 7. CDR3 length: 16 residues. Germline lookup yields CDR1 SQVTM and CDR2 ANQGSEA.

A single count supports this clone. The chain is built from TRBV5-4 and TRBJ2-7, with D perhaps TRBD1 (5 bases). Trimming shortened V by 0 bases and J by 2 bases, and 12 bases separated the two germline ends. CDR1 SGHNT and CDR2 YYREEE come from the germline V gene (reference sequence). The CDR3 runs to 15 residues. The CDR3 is CASSLGAGSTYEQYF. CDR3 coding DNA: TGTGCCAGCAGCTTGGGTGCAGGGTCCACCTACGAGCAGTACTTC.

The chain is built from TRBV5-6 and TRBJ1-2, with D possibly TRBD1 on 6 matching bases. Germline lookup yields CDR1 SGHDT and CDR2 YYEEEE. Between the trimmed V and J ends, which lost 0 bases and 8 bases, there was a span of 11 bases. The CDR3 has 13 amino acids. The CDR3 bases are TGTGCCAGCAGCTTGGTTGTACAGGGCGGCTACACCTTC. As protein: CASSLVVQGGYTF.

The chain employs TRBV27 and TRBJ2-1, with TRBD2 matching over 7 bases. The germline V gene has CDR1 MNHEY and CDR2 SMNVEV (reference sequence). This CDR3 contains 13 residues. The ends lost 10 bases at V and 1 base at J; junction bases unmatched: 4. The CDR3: CAMSGDSYNEQFF. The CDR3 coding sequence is TGTGCCATGAGCGGGGATTCCTACAATGAGCAGTTCTTC.

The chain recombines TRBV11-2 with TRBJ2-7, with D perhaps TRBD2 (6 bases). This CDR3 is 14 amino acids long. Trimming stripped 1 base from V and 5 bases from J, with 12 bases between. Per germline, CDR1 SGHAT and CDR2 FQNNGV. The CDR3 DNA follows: TGTGCCAGCAGCTTAGGGAGGGTCGGCAACGAGCAGTACTTC. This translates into CASSLGRVGNEQYF.

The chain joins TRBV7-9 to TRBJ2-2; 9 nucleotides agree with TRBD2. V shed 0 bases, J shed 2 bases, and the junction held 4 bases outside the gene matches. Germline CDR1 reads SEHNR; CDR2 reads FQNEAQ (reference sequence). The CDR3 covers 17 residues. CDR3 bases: TGTGCCAGCAGCTTAGCGCGACTAGCGGATAACACCGGGGAGCTGTTTTTT. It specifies CASSLARLADNTGELFF.

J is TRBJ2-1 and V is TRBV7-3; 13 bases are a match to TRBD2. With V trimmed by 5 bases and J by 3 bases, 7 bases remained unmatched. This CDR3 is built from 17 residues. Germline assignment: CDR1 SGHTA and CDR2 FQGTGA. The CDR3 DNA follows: TGTGCCAGCAGCGCCACTAGCGGGAGGGCGTTCTACAATGAGCAGTTCTTC. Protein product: CASSATSGRAFYNEQFF.

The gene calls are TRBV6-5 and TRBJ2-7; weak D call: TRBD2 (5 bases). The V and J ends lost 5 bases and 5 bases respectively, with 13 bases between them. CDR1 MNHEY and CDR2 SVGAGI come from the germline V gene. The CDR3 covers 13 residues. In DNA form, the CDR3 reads TGTGCCAGCAGTGGACGGGGTGGCCACGAGCAGTACTTC. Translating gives CASSGRGGHEQYF.

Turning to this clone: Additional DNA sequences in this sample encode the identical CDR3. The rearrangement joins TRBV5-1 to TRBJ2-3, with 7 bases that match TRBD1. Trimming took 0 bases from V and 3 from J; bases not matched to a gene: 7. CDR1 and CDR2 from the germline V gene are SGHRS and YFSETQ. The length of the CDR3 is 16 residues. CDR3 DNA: TGCGCCAGCAGCTTGGAGGCAGGGGGAAGAACAGATACGCAGTATTTT. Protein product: CASSLEAGGRTDTQYF.

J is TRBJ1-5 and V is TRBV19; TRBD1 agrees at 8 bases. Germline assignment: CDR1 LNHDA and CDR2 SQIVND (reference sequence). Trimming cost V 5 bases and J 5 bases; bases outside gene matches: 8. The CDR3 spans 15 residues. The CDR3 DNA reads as TGTGCCAGTAGTCGGGACAGGAAGAAGGATCAGCCCCAGCATTTT. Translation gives CASSRDRKKDQPQHF.

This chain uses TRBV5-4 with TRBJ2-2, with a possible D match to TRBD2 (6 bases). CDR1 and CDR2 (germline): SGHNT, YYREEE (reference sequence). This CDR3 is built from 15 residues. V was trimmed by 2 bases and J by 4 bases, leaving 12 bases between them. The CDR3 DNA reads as TGTGCCAGCAGCTTTCTTGTGGGAGGCACCGGGGAGCTGTTTTTT. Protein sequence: CASSFLVGGTGELFF.

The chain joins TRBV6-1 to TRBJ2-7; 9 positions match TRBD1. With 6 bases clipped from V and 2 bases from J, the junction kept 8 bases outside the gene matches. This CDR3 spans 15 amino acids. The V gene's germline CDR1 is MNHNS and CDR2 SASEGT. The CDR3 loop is CASSAGTGLPYEQYF. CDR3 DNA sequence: TGTGCCAGCAGCGCCGGGACAGGGCTGCCCTACGAGCAGTACTTC.